The 29 T cell receptor beta chains below come from one sample, sequenced in a study of graft-versus-host responses after intestinal transplantation (dated by TCRdb to the early 2020s). These receptors have no known antigen. The sample's time point label, in plain terms: cells obtained before transplantation from donor or recipient. Library preparation was by the immunoSEQ multiplex PCR assay. TCRdb retrieved this table from immuneACCESS and kept in-frame rearrangements only. Not all clones are present; in checked studies, unresolved V genes account for under half, and no reason is known for the remainder. A total of some 23,000 clones appear in this sample, around 82% of them only once. Clones ranked in the top ten supply roughly 1% of the sample. The sample in question was unstimulated CD8+ T cells sorted from spleen or lymph node cells, obtained before transplant. Every receptor here comes from a human donor who was the organ donor for an intestinal transplant.

In DNA form, the CDR3 reads TGTGCCAGTAGTATAGTCTCAGGGGGGACTGAAGCTTTCTTT. It codes for CASSIVSGGTEAFF. The chain carries TRBV19 and TRBJ1-1; the match to TRBD1 covers 7 bases. The CDR3 is 14 amino acids. The J segment lost 5 bases and the V segment lost 1 base, leaving 4 bases of the junction unmatched. The germline V gene has CDR1 LNHDA and CDR2 SQIVND (reference sequence). The full variable domain, its missing parts supplied by reference TRBV19 and TRBJ1-1, is DGGITQSPKYLFRKEGQNVTLSCEQNLNHDAMYWYRQDPGQGLRLIYYSQIVNDFQKGDIAEGYSVSREKKESFPLTVTSAQKNPTAFYLCASSIVSGGTEAFFGQGTRLTVV.

This chain joins TRBV10-3 and TRBJ1-1; D not certain. The germline V and J ends were trimmed by 9 bases and 0 bases, with 17 bases remaining between them. Per germline, CDR1 ENHRY and CDR2 SYGVKD. The CDR3 is 15 amino acids. CDR3 sequence reads: CAISPGTSMNTEAFF. Here the CDR3 DNA reads TGTGCCATTTCACCCGGAACAAGCATGAACACTGAAGCTTTCTTT.

This sequence joins TRBV18 and TRBJ2-2; D is perhaps TRBD2 (5 bases). Germline lookup yields CDR1 KGHSH and CDR2 LQKENI. The CDR3 length is 19 residues. With 5 bases removed from V and 4 bases from J, the gap between germline ends came to 26 bases. CDR3 sequence (DNA): TGTGCCAGCTCATCCCACGGGGTTTGGTTCCAAACGGTCACCGGGGAGCTGTTTTTT. Translating gives CASSSHGVWFQTVTGELFF.

With regard to this clone: Within the sample, other DNA sequences also encode this same CDR3. This chain joins TRBV5-6 and TRBJ1-5; unclear D gene. The length of the CDR3 is 13 residues. Germline CDR1 reads SGHDT; CDR2 reads YYEEEE. V was pared by 0 bases and J by 0 bases, with 1 base between. The CDR3 loop is CASSLGSNQPQHF. The CDR3 region has the DNA TGTGCCAGCAGCTTGGGTAGCAATCAGCCCCAGCATTTT. The whole variable domain, filled in from reference TRBV5-6 and TRBJ1-5, reads DAGVTQSPTHLIKTRGQQVTLRCSPKSGHDTVSWYQQALGQGPQFIFQYYEEEERQRGNFPDRFSGHQFPNYSSELNVNALLLGDSALYLCASSLGSNQPQHFGDGTRLSIL.

The V gene is TRBV5-4, the J gene TRBJ2-3; 10 bases fit TRBD2. Trimming at V came to 0 bases and at J to 5 bases, leaving 9 bases not matched to a gene. Looked up from germline, CDR1 is SGHNT and CDR2 is YYREEE (reference sequence). The CDR3 has 17 residues. CDR3 coding DNA: TGTGCCAGCAGCTTGGACTTAAGCGGGAGGGCGGGAGATACGCAGTATTTT. It yields the protein CASSLDLSGRAGDTQYF.

The chain joins TRBV7-9 to TRBJ2-5; 8 bases map to TRBD2. The CDR3 runs 14 residues. In germline, CDR1 is SEHNR, CDR2 FQNEAQ (reference sequence). V trimming: 4 bases; J trimming: 4 bases; junction bases outside the gene matches: 5. The CDR3 coding sequence is TGTGCCAGCAGCTCCCCCGGGGGGGCAGAGACCCAGTACTTC. The encoded protein is CASSSPGGAETQYF.

In the case of this clone: One end of the junction fails to match germline, which may point to a read error. The V gene is TRBV5-1, the J gene TRBJ2-6, with 8 bases lining up with TRBD2. CDR1 and CDR2 from the germline V gene are SGHRS and YFSETQ. There are 19 residues in the CDR3. Written as DNA, the CDR3 is TGCGCCCGCAGCTTGCGGGCCAGCGGGGGCCGCTCTGGGGCCAACGTCCTGACTTTC. Its protein product is CARSLRASGGRSGANVLTF.

The J gene is TRBJ1-3, the V gene TRBV7-9; 9 bases are shared with TRBD1. CDR3 length equals 13 residues. Per the germline V gene, CDR1 is SEHNR and CDR2 is FQNEAQ (reference sequence). With V trimmed by 6 bases and J by 4 bases, 1 base remained unmatched. DNA for the CDR3: TGTGCCAGCAGTGGGACAGGGGGAAACACCATATATTTT. It codes for CASSGTGGNTIYF. Combining the CDR3 with reference TRBV7-9 and TRBJ1-3 gives the whole variable domain DTGVSQNPRHKITKRGQNVTFRCDPISEHNRLYWYRQTLGQGPEFLTYFQNEAQLEKSRLLSDRFSAERPKGSFSTLEIQRTEQGDSAMYLCASSGTGGNTIYFGEGSWLTVV.

This clone was picked up one time. CDR3: CASSPTGGAWETQYF. The CDR3 DNA reads as TGTGCCAGTAGCCCAACAGGGGGCGCGTGGGAGACCCAGTACTTC. The rearrangement uses TRBV19 and TRBJ2-5, with 9 bases aligning to TRBD1. The CDR3 runs 15 residues. Trimming cost V 6 bases and J 5 bases; bases outside gene matches: 10. Germline V gives CDR1 LNHDA, CDR2 SQIVND (reference sequence). Based on the CDR3 plus reference TRBV19 and TRBJ2-5, the full variable domain is DGGITQSPKYLFRKEGQNVTLSCEQNLNHDAMYWYRQDPGQGLRLIYYSQIVNDFQKGDIAEGYSVSREKKESFPLTVTSAQKNPTAFYLCASSPTGGAWETQYFGPGTRLLVL.

The chain carries TRBV7-9 and TRBJ1-4; D is unresolved. CDR3 length equals 16 residues. Germline CDR1 SEHNR, CDR2 FQNEAQ (reference sequence). Trimming left V 4 bases short and J 5 bases short, with 17 bases between. The CDR3 region is CASSSTAGGLNEKLFF. The CDR3 DNA follows: TGTGCCAGCAGCTCCACCGCAGGAGGACTGAATGAAAAACTGTTTTTT.

This clone appeared once. The rearrangement joins TRBV27 to TRBJ2-2; 9 bases line up with TRBD1. J was trimmed by 5 bases and V by 3 bases; bases with no gene match: 1. The CDR3 is made up of 14 amino acids. Germline CDR1 and CDR2: MNHEY and SMNVEV (reference sequence). The CDR3: CASSFGTGTGELFF. As DNA, the CDR3 is TGTGCCAGCAGTTTCGGGACAGGGACCGGGGAGCTGTTTTTT.

The chain joins TRBV6-4 to TRBJ2-7; D gene uncertain. This CDR3 is built from 12 residues. Germline V CDR1 and CDR2: MRHNA, SNTAGT. With 2 bases removed from V and 4 bases from J, the gap between germline ends came to 6 bases. The CDR3 DNA reads TGTGCCAGCAGTGACAAGGGATACGAGCAGTACTTC. Encoded protein: CASSDKGYEQYF.

This chain connects TRBV7-6 to TRBJ2-1, with TRBD2 matching over 8 bases. V was pared by 0 bases and J by 8 bases, with 18 bases of the junction left unmatched. Per the germline V gene, CDR1 is SGHVS and CDR2 is FNYEAQ. This CDR3 is 19 amino acids long. The CDR3 DNA sequence: TGTGCCAGCAGCTTAGCGCTCAGTTCCGCGGGAGGTACTTTTTATGAGCAGTTCTTC. Protein: CASSLALSSAGGTFYEQFF.

This clone is a singleton in its sample. This chain links TRBV5-8 with TRBJ2-1, with TRBD2 matching 13 bases. Trimming cost V 7 bases and J 4 bases; bases outside gene matches: 11. Germline-derived CDR1 and CDR2 are SGHTS and YDEGEE. This CDR3 is 17 amino acids long. The CDR3, as DNA: TGTGCCAGCCAACTAGCGGGAGGGCCGTTGCAGTACAATGAGCAGTTCTTC. This sequence encodes CASQLAGGPLQYNEQFF.

The table lists this clone with a count of one. J is TRBJ2-1 and V is TRBV13; TRBD2 matches 13 bases. The CDR3 has 17 amino acids. Germline V gives CDR1 PRHDT, CDR2 FYEKMQ (reference sequence). Losses at the gene ends were 5 bases for V and 5 bases for J; bases not matched to a gene: 9. For the CDR3, the DNA is TGTGCCAGCAGCACCGATTTCGGGACTAGCGGGGACAATGAGCAGTTCTTC. Protein sequence: CASSTDFGTSGDNEQFF.

This chain links TRBV4-1 with TRBJ2-1; D is possibly TRBD2 (6 bases). CDR3 length: 14 residues. Germline-derived CDR1 and CDR2 are MGHRA and YSYEKL. V shed 4 bases and J shed 6 bases, with 13 bases lying between them. CDR3 protein: CASSRDRELNEQFF. CDR3 bases: TGCGCCAGCAGCCGAGACCGGGAGCTCAATGAGCAGTTCTTC.

This clone is a singleton in its sample. CDR3 in amino acids: CASRAKGGRNQPQHF. For the CDR3, the DNA is TGTGCCAGCAGGGCTAAAGGGGGGCGGAATCAGCCCCAGCATTTT. The chain combines TRBV2 with TRBJ1-5; D perhaps matches TRBD1 (6 bases). The CDR3 is 15 amino acids. Germline V gives CDR1 SNHLY, CDR2 FYNNEI. The V end was cut by 6 bases, the J end by 4 bases, with 16 bases between.

Here the CDR3 DNA reads TGTGCCAGCAGTGATCTCGACCGACCAGGCTACACCTTC. Residues: CASSDLDRPGYTF. The rearrangement uses TRBV25-1 and TRBJ1-2; unclear D gene. Germline lookup yields CDR1 MGHDK and CDR2 SYGVNS. This CDR3 comprises 13 residues. V was trimmed by 3 bases and J by 8 bases, leaving 13 bases between them.

CDR3 bases: TGTGCCAGTAGTAGGGGCGTGAACACTGAAGCTTTCTTT. It codes for CASSRGVNTEAFF. The rearrangement links TRBV19 to TRBJ1-1; a weak D match, TRBD1 (5 bases). The germline CDR1 and CDR2 sequences are LNHDA and SQIVND (reference sequence). There are 13 residues in the CDR3. The germline V and J ends were trimmed by 4 bases and 0 bases, with 6 bases remaining between them.

CDR3: CASSSQSTGWNYGYTF. CDR3 nucleotides: TGTGCCAGCAGCTCCCAATCGACAGGGTGGAACTATGGCTACACCTTC. The chain links TRBV9 to TRBJ1-2, with 7 bases that match TRBD1. Germline V gives CDR1 SGDLS, CDR2 YYNGEE. There are 16 residues in the CDR3. The J segment lost 2 bases and the V segment lost 4 bases, leaving 11 bases of the junction unmatched.

In this sample, this clone turned up once. The V gene is TRBV7-2, the J gene TRBJ1-6; possible D gene TRBD1, 5 bases. Looked up from germline, CDR1 is SGHTA and CDR2 is FQGNSA. There are 13 residues in the CDR3. The V end lost 2 bases, the J end lost 9 bases, and 8 bases lay between the germline ends. The CDR3 loop is CASSLLTASPLHF. CDR3 DNA: TGTGCCAGCAGCTTATTGACAGCTTCACCCCTCCACTTT.

The chain employs TRBV5-6 and TRBJ1-5, with TRBD1 identical over 7 bases. This CDR3 is built from 14 residues. Germline CDR1 is SGHDT and CDR2 is YYEEEE. The ends lost 9 bases at V and 6 bases at J; junction bases unmatched: 12. The CDR3 region has the DNA TGTGCCACCTCGGACAGGAGAAGTGGTCAGCCCCAGCATTTT. The encoded protein is CATSDRRSGQPQHF. Using reference TRBV5-6 and TRBJ1-5 for the parts outside the CDR3, the full variable domain is DAGVTQSPTHLIKTRGQQVTLRCSPKSGHDTVSWYQQALGQGPQFIFQYYEEEERQRGNFPDRFSGHQFPNYSSELNVNALLLGDSALYLCATSDRRSGQPQHFGDGTRLSIL.

This chain uses TRBV4-3 with TRBJ2-5; 9 bases fit TRBD2. V gave up 4 bases and J gave up 5 bases; unmatched junction bases: 14. From germline, CDR1 is LGHNA and CDR2 YSLEER. CDR3 size: 17 residues. The DNA of the CDR3 is TGCGCCAGCAGCCCGGAGAGGGTAGCGGGGGTTTTTGAGACCCAGTACTTC. The encoded protein is CASSPERVAGVFETQYF.

The CDR3 DNA reads as TGTGCCAGCAGTGAATGGTCTCTTTTCACAGATACGCAGTATTTT. Translation gives CASSEWSLFTDTQYF. This chain connects TRBV2 to TRBJ2-3; D call uncertain. The germline CDR1 and CDR2 sequences are SNHLY and FYNNEI. Trimming stripped 2 bases from V and 2 bases from J, with 11 bases between. The CDR3 is 15 amino acids.

Worth noting for this clone: Within the sample, other DNA sequences also encode this same CDR3. The V and J genes are TRBV9 and TRBJ2-2, with TRBD2 matching over 8 bases. CDR3 length: 14 amino acids. The germline V gene has CDR1 SGDLS and CDR2 YYNGEE. Losses at the gene ends were 2 bases for V and 3 bases for J; bases not matched to a gene: 0. In DNA form, the CDR3 reads TGTGCCAGCAGCGTGCGGGGGGACACCGGGGAGCTGTTTTTT. It encodes CASSVRGDTGELFF.

V usage is TRBV27 and J usage is TRBJ2-1; D is ambiguous. The CDR3 has 13 residues. Trimming cost V 0 bases and J 4 bases, with 4 bases left between them. Per germline, CDR1 MNHEY and CDR2 SMNVEV (reference sequence). CDR3 coding DNA: TGTGCCAGCAGTTTATCGGCATACAATGAGCAGTTCTTC. This translates into CASSLSAYNEQFF.

This chain links TRBV11-1 with TRBJ1-4; 7 nucleotides line up with TRBD1. CDR3 length: 13 residues. The germline gives CDR1 SGHAT, CDR2 FQDESV (reference sequence). With V trimmed by 1 base and J by 7 bases, 0 bases remained unmatched. The CDR3 spells CASSLGQGEKLFF. The CDR3 region has the DNA TGTGCCAGCAGCTTAGGACAGGGTGAAAAACTGTTTTTT.

The V gene is TRBV7-9, the J gene TRBJ2-6; D gene unclear. The CDR3 sequence is 16 residues long. CDR1 SEHNR and CDR2 FQNEAQ come from the germline V gene (reference sequence). V was clipped by 3 bases and J by 0 bases, with 9 bases between them. The CDR3 is CASSLVPVSGANVLTF. In DNA, the CDR3 is TGTGCCAGCAGCTTGGTTCCGGTCTCTGGGGCCAACGTCCTGACTTTC.

This chain joins TRBV9 and TRBJ2-5; the D gene is possibly TRBD1 (5 bases). Looked up from germline, CDR1 is SGDLS and CDR2 is YYNGEE. Deletions cut 4 bases from V and 5 bases from J, with 15 bases between. The CDR3 is made up of 14 amino acids. CDR3 DNA sequence: TGTGCCAGCAGCCCTTACGACTGGGGCGAGACCCAGTACTTC. This sequence encodes CASSPYDWGETQYF.